Below are 28 T cell receptor beta chains sequenced from a single sample in a study of blood T cells in healthy people across ages. A J-beta primer mix and a sample-barcoded 5' primer were used in a second PCR of roughly 6 to 12 cycles. TCRdb used MiXCR to reprocess the 5' RACE reads, holding one entry per CDR3 protein. This table has about 1,400,000 distinct CDR3 sequences, 45% to 70% appearing once. What was sequenced was blood. These receptors came from a man between 18 and 29 years old in good health.

The V gene is TRBV29-1, the J gene TRBJ2-7, with 7 nucleotides matching TRBD1. CDR3 size: 15 residues. V lost 2 bases, J lost 3 bases, and 10 bases stayed unmatched. Germline lookup yields CDR1 SQVTM and CDR2 ANQGSEA. This CDR3 reads CSVEPLGQANYEQYF. The CDR3 coding sequence is TGCAGCGTTGAACCCTTAGGACAGGCGAACTACGAGCAGTACTTC.

The chain is built from TRBV4-3 and TRBJ1-6; D remains ambiguous. Between the trimmed V and J ends, which lost 0 bases and 10 bases, there was a span of 7 bases. From germline, CDR1 is LGHNA and CDR2 YSLEER. The CDR3 has 13 residues. CDR3: CASSQDGWSPLHF. The DNA of the CDR3 is TGCGCCAGCAGCCAAGATGGTTGGTCACCCCTCCACTTT.

The chain has TRBV20-1 and TRBJ2-3; 10 bases are a match to TRBD2. The germline V gene encodes CDR1 DFQATT and CDR2 SNEGSKA (reference sequence). This CDR3 has 16 residues. V was pared by 0 bases and J by 2 bases, with 5 bases of the junction left unmatched. CDR3 protein: CSARDQTSGNTDTQYF. In DNA form, the CDR3 reads TGCAGTGCTAGAGACCAAACTAGCGGGAACACAGATACGCAGTATTTT.

This rearrangement joins TRBV11-2 to TRBJ2-1; 10 bases fit TRBD2. Germline V gene data show CDR1 as SGHAT and CDR2 as FQNNGV. The CDR3 length is 21 residues. The V and J ends lost 1 base and 3 bases, in that order; junction bases with no gene match: 18. The CDR3 here is CASSLGRASGSLGVLYNEQFF. CDR3 in DNA: TGTGCCAGCAGCTTAGGTCGGGCTAGCGGGAGCTTAGGTGTTCTCTACAATGAGCAGTTCTTC.

DNA for the CDR3: TGTGCCAGCAGCCCCGGTCCGTTACATTCGGCGGGTGGGGCTCCGTCTAACGAGCAGTACTTC. Residues: CASSPGPLHSAGGAPSNEQYF. V and J are TRBV11-1 and TRBJ2-1; D possibly matches TRBD1 or TRBD2 (5 bases each). The DNA end lines up better with TRBJ2-7; the J call may be wrong. Germline lookup yields CDR1 SGHAT and CDR2 FQDESV (reference sequence). This CDR3 region has 21 residues.

The rearrangement joins TRBV7-2 to TRBJ2-1; TRBD2 matches at 7 bases. Unmatched junction bases numbered 9, after V lost 1 base and J lost 9 bases. The germline CDR1 and CDR2 sequences are SGHTA and FQGNSA. This CDR3 region has 15 residues. The CDR3 spells CASSLVGGLVGEQFF. CDR3 sequence (DNA): TGTGCCAGCAGCTTAGTGGGGGGGTTGGTCGGTGAGCAGTTCTTC.

V gene TRBV13 combines with J gene TRBJ1-4; tentatively, D is TRBD1 (6 bases). The CDR3 has 16 amino acids. Germline CDR1 reads PRHDT; CDR2 reads FYEKMQ (reference sequence). The germline V and J ends were trimmed by 6 bases and 1 base, with 15 bases remaining between them. In DNA form, the CDR3 reads TGTGCCAGCAGTTCTTACAGGGAGGGAACTAATGAAAAACTGTTTTTT. Its translation is CASSSYREGTNEKLFF. Together with reference TRBV13 and TRBJ1-4, the CDR3 gives the full variable domain: AAGVIQSPRHLIKEKRETATLKCYPIPRHDTVYWYQQGPGQDPQFLISFYEKMQSDKGSIPDRFSAQQFSDYHSELNMSSLELGDSALYFCASSSYREGTNEKLFFGSGTQLSVL.

This clonotype has a handful of counts. The chain employs TRBV12-3 or TRBV12-4 and TRBJ2-5, with D unclear. The J call may be incorrect, as the DNA end agrees better with TRBJ2-7. This CDR3 comprises 14 residues. As DNA, the CDR3 is TGTGCCAGCAGCCACCAAAACAGTAGATACGAGCAGTACTTC. Its protein is CASSHQNSRYEQYF.

This clonotype was found a few times. The J gene is TRBJ1-1, the V gene TRBV2; tentative D call: TRBD1 (5 bases). CDR1 and CDR2 (germline): SNHLY, FYNNEI. Trimming shortened V by 9 bases and J by 3 bases, and 14 bases separated the two germline ends. The CDR3 consists of 13 residues. CDR3 DNA: TGTGCCAGTCACAGGAAGGCGTACACTGAAGCTTTCTTT. Its translation: CASHRKAYTEAFF. Complete variable domain (other parts from reference TRBV2 and TRBJ1-1): EPEVTQTPSHQVTQMGQEVILRCVPISNHLYFYWYRQILGQKVEFLVSFYNNEISEKSEIFDDQFSVERPDGSNFTLKIRSTKLEDSAMYFCASHRKAYTEAFFGQGTRLTVV.

The chain has TRBV5-6 and TRBJ2-1; TRBD1 matches 12 bases. The CDR3 totals 16 residues. Per the germline V gene, CDR1 is SGHDT and CDR2 is YYEEEE. The V gene end was trimmed by 3 bases and the J gene end by 5 bases; junction bases not matched to a gene: 6. CDR3 in amino acids: CASSSGTGGAHNEQFF. CDR3 nucleotides: TGTGCCAGCAGCTCCGGGACAGGGGGCGCTCACAATGAGCAGTTCTTC.

The chain links TRBV3-1 to TRBJ2-3; D is undetermined. This CDR3 comprises 16 residues. From germline, CDR1 is LGHDT and CDR2 YNNKEL (reference sequence). The germline V and J ends were trimmed by 1 base and 2 bases, with 13 bases remaining between them. The CDR3 loop reads CASSQGSGLVTDTQYF. The DNA for the CDR3 is TGTGCCAGCAGCCAAGGATCCGGGTTGGTCACAGATACGCAGTATTTT.

This clonotype was recorded once. The chain carries TRBV7-2 and TRBJ1-6, with D possibly matching TRBD1 (6 bases). The length of the CDR3 is 13 residues. CDR1 and CDR2 from the germline V gene are SGHTA and FQGNSA. V lost 2 bases and J lost 10, with 9 bases in between. The CDR3 loop is CASSLQGYSPLHF. Here the CDR3 DNA reads TGTGCCAGCAGCTTACAGGGGTACTCACCCCTCCACTTT.

This clonotype was seen a handful of times. J is TRBJ2-2 and V is TRBV29-1; D is perhaps TRBD1 (5 bases). CDR1 and CDR2 from the germline V gene are SQVTM and ANQGSEA. V was trimmed by 4 bases and J by 0 bases, leaving 6 bases between them. This CDR3 is 13 amino acids long. This CDR3 reads CSVGTTNTGELFF. Here the CDR3 DNA reads TGCAGCGTTGGGACAACGAACACCGGGGAGCTGTTTTTT.

V gene TRBV12-5 combines with J gene TRBJ2-7; 9 positions agree with TRBD1. With 6 bases clipped from V and 2 bases from J, the junction kept 5 bases outside the gene matches. In germline, CDR1 is LGHNT, CDR2 FRNRAP. There are 14 residues in the CDR3. The CDR3 DNA reads TGTGCTAGTGGAACGGGACAGGGAGCCTACGAGCAGTACTTC. This sequence encodes CASGTGQGAYEQYF.

This clonotype has more than one count but fewer than ten. The chain joins TRBV29-1 to TRBJ2-5; 9 nucleotides line up with TRBD1. The V gene's germline CDR1 is SQVTM and CDR2 ANQGSEA. The CDR3 runs to 12 residues. The V segment lost 7 bases and the J segment 5 bases; nucleotides outside the gene matches: 5. CDR3: CSAYRGLETQYF. The CDR3 nucleotides are TGCAGCGCATACAGGGGGCTTGAGACCCAGTACTTC.

This clonotype occurred a few times. The rearrangement joins TRBV5-1 to TRBJ2-1, with D unresolved. V was shortened by 6 bases and J by 4 bases, with 8 bases between the two germline ends. Germline CDR1 SGHRS, CDR2 YFSETQ. This CDR3 is 12 amino acids long. CDR3 residues: CASKTLYNEQFF. DNA of the CDR3: TGCGCCAGCAAGACTCTGTACAATGAGCAGTTCTTC.

This clonotype was observed a handful of times. V usage is TRBV11-2 and J usage is TRBJ1-1; TRBD1 matches 9 bases. V was pared by 5 bases and J by 3 bases, with 7 bases of the junction left unmatched. CDR1 SGHAT and CDR2 FQNNGV come from the germline V gene. The CDR3 spans 15 residues. This CDR3 reads CASSLTGGRDTEAFF. The CDR3 nucleotides are TGTGCCAGCAGCCTTACAGGGGGCAGAGACACTGAAGCTTTCTTT.

This rearrangement joins TRBV2 to TRBJ2-1; 8 bases line up with TRBD1. After removal of 8 bases from V and 4 bases from J, the junction contained 10 bases not matched to a gene. Germline loops: CDR1 SNHLY, CDR2 FYNNEI. The CDR3 consists of 15 residues. CDR3 protein: CASGPPGTGYNEQFF. Here the CDR3 DNA reads TGTGCCAGCGGCCCCCCCGGGACAGGTTACAATGAGCAGTTCTTC.

This clonotype was counted only a few times. The rearrangement links TRBV2 to TRBJ2-1; TRBD2 agrees at 11 bases. The length of the CDR3 is 21 residues. Germline trimming cut 1 base from V and 0 bases from J; bases unmatched to any gene: 14. Germline CDR1 SNHLY, CDR2 FYNNEI. CDR3 protein: CASSEGRGTSGPLTSYNEQFF. DNA of the CDR3: TGTGCCAGCAGTGAAGGTCGTGGGACTAGCGGACCCCTAACCTCCTACAATGAGCAGTTCTTC.

This clonotype came up a few times. The rearrangement uses TRBV4-1 and TRBJ2-6; possible D gene TRBD2, 6 bases. The CDR3 runs to 17 residues. Germline loops: CDR1 MGHRA, CDR2 YSYEKL. V gave up 4 bases and J gave up 0 bases, with 13 bases separating them. The CDR3 here is CASSPDAGFSGANVLTF. CDR3 bases: TGCGCCAGCAGCCCAGACGCGGGGTTCTCTGGGGCCAACGTCCTGACTTTC.

V and J are TRBV20-1 and TRBJ2-5, with no clear D. The germline V and J ends were trimmed by 5 bases and 4 bases, with 17 bases remaining between them. The CDR3 runs to 14 residues. Germline assignment: CDR1 DFQATT and CDR2 SNEGSKA (reference sequence). Here the CDR3 DNA reads TGCAGTGCTCCTGGGCAACCCAATCGAGAGACCCAGTACTTC. Translating it yields CSAPGQPNRETQYF.

A few counts support this clonotype. The chain joins TRBV20-1 to TRBJ1-6; D is unclear. The CDR3 loop spans 16 amino acids. Per the germline V gene, CDR1 is DFQATT and CDR2 is SNEGSKA (reference sequence). Trimming took 0 bases from V and 0 from J, leaving 9 bases between them. The CDR3 region is CSAREGGSSYNSPLHF. CDR3 DNA sequence: TGCAGTGCTAGAGAAGGAGGCAGCTCCTATAATTCACCCCTCCACTTT.

The chain couples TRBV6-5 to TRBJ2-3; a weak D match, TRBD1 (6 bases). V gave up 4 bases and J gave up 2 bases, with 19 bases separating them. The CDR3 runs 17 residues. Germline V lookup: CDR1 MNHEY, CDR2 SVGAGI. The CDR3 here is CASSSQGRQILTDTQYF. The CDR3 nucleotides are TGTGCCAGCAGTTCCCAGGGGCGACAGATCCTCACAGATACGCAGTATTTT.

The chain uses TRBV4-2 and TRBJ2-4; D gene uncertain. The assigned J gene may be wrong: the sequence end matches TRBJ2-7 better. Germline-derived CDR1 and CDR2 are LGHNA and YNFKEQ. CDR3 size: 16 residues. CDR3 nucleotide sequence: TGTGCCAGCAGCTTGATGGTGTCCCTTACCCCCATCGAGCAGTACTTC. Amino acid sequence: CASSLMVSLTPIEQYF.

Written as DNA, the CDR3 is TGTGCCAGCAGTGAACAGGGCCCACGAGAGACCCAGTACTTC. Protein: CASSEQGPRETQYF. The gene calls are TRBV6-1 and TRBJ2-5; D might be TRBD1 (5 bases). The CDR3 runs to 14 residues. V lost 2 bases and J lost 4, with 11 bases in between. The germline gives CDR1 MNHNS, CDR2 SASEGT.

This chain uses TRBV29-1 with TRBJ1-2; D is possibly TRBD1 (5 bases). The V gene's germline CDR1 is SQVTM and CDR2 ANQGSEA. The CDR3 consists of 11 residues. V lost 7 bases and J lost 10, with 16 bases in between. In nucleotides, the CDR3 is TGCAGCGGGCAGCGGCAGGGTTTCTACACCTTC. Amino acid sequence: CSGQRQGFYTF.

V is TRBV28 and J is TRBJ1-2; D perhaps matches TRBD1 (5 bases). Germline lookup yields CDR1 MDHEN and CDR2 SYDVKM. V dropped 5 bases and J dropped 8 bases, with 18 bases sitting between them. The CDR3 covers 14 residues. CDR3 coding DNA: TGTGCCAGCAGTCCCACCCCGGGGCGAGGGGGCTACACCTTC. Amino acids: CASSPTPGRGGYTF.

The chain combines TRBV5-7 with TRBJ2-3; D is perhaps TRBD1 or TRBD2 (5 bases each). TRBV5-7 is an ORF for which the function is uncertain. V lost 6 bases and J lost 3, with 17 bases in between. The CDR3 runs 15 residues. CDR3 sequence (DNA): TGTGCCAGCACCCGCCCGGGGTGGGGGACAGATACGCAGTATTTT. Protein product: CASTRPGWGTDTQYF.